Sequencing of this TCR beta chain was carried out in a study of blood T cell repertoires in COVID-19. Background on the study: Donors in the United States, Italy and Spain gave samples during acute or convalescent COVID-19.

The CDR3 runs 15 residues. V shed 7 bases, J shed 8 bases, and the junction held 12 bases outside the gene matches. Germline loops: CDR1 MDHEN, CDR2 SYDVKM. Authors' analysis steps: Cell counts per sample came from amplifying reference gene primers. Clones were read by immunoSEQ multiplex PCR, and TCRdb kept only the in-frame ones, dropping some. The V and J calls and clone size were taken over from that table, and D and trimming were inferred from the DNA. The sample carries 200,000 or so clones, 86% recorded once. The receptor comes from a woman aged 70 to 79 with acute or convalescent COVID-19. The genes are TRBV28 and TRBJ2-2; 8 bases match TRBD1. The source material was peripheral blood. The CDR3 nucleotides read TGTGCCAGCACCCTGAGGGACAGGTCGTTTGGGGAGCTGTTTTTT. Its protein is CASTLRDRSFGELFF.